A single sample gave rise to the 21 T cell receptor beta chains below, sequenced in a study of shared clonotypes between healthy human individuals. Repertoires were generated with immunoSEQ multiplex PCR, while TCRdb's copy carries only in-frame clones and drops some. The sample lists about 480,000 clones, roughly 79% seen once, with roughly an eighth in the top ten. The sample taken for sequencing was PBMCs. These receptors were taken from a woman aged 40 to 50 in good health. Some clones in this sample may be carry-over from other donors' samples.

The chain employs TRBV4-2 and TRBJ2-7; TRBD1 agrees at 7 bases. Looked up from germline, CDR1 is LGHNA and CDR2 is YNFKEQ. The V and J ends lost 0 bases and 2 bases, in that order; junction bases with no gene match: 13. The CDR3 loop spans 18 amino acids. CDR3 amino acids: CASSQEGGRGHAAYEQYF. CDR3 sequence (DNA): TGTGCCAGCAGCCAAGAAGGGGGCCGTGGTCACGCGGCCTACGAGCAGTACTTC.

The rearrangement uses TRBV18 and TRBJ2-7; D gene uncertain. Looked up from germline, CDR1 is KGHSH and CDR2 is LQKENI. The CDR3 covers 13 residues. Trimming stripped 5 bases from V and 4 bases from J, with 12 bases between. This chain's CDR3 is CASSSTRRYEQYF. The CDR3 bases are TGTGCCAGCTCATCCACCCGGCGGTACGAGCAGTACTTC. The entire variable domain, with the rest obtained from reference TRBV18 and TRBJ2-7, is as follows: NAGVMQNPRHLVRRRGQEARLRCSPMKGHSHVYWYRQLPEEGLKFMVYLQKENIIDESGMPKERFSAEFPKEGPSILRIQQVVRGDSAAYFCASSSTRRYEQYFGPGTRLTVT.

The V call is TRBV7-8, the J call TRBJ1-1; D is uncertain. The CDR3 loop spans 13 amino acids. Germline V gene sequence: CDR1 SGHVS, CDR2 FQNEAQ. The ends were cut back, 1 base at V and 4 bases at J, with 7 bases in the middle. The CDR3 loop reads CASSLVLGTEAFF. The CDR3 nucleotides are TGTGCCAGCAGCTTAGTCTTGGGCACTGAAGCTTTCTTT.

The chain is built from TRBV12-1 and TRBJ2-2; no DNA check was done on the table's D call, TRBD2. TRBV12-1 is deemed a pseudogene. This CDR3 has 16 amino acids. In DNA form, the CDR3 reads TGTGCCAGCAGCTCCCCCCGGGACTTTTCCACCGGGGAGCTGTTTTTT. This sequence encodes CASSSPRDFSTGELFF.

This clone has more than one count but fewer than ten. The chain employs TRBV5-6 and TRBJ1-4; 8 bases are a match to TRBD1. This CDR3 spans 15 amino acids. V was clipped by 3 bases and J by 7 bases; unmatched bases: 8. Germline V gene data show CDR1 as SGHDT and CDR2 as YYEEEE. As DNA, the CDR3 is TGTGCCAGCAGCTATCGGACAGGGACGAGTGAAAAACTGTTTTTT. Amino acid sequence: CASSYRTGTSEKLFF.

The gene calls are TRBV7-2 and TRBJ2-1, with D tentatively TRBD2 (6 bases). Germline assignment: CDR1 SGHTA and CDR2 FQGNSA. The CDR3 loop spans 12 amino acids. The V end was cut by 4 bases, the J end by 9 bases, with 10 bases between. The CDR3 DNA reads TGTGCCAGCAGCTCGCCCGGGGGTGAGCAGTTCTTC. Translated: CASSSPGGEQFF.

V is TRBV6-5 and J is TRBJ2-5, with D tentatively TRBD1 (6 bases). V was cut by 2 bases and J by 5 bases, with 18 bases left in between. The CDR3 loop spans 16 amino acids. The V gene's germline CDR1 is MNHEY and CDR2 SVGAGI. The CDR3 loop reads CASSYAPTGSGETQYF. DNA of the CDR3: TGTGCCAGCAGTTACGCGCCCACAGGGTCAGGGGAGACCCAGTACTTC.

The genes are TRBV19 and TRBJ2-7; D gene ambiguous. The CDR3 loop spans 14 amino acids. V lost 4 bases to trimming and J lost 5 bases, with 15 bases between them. Germline CDR1 is LNHDA and CDR2 is SQIVND (reference sequence). The CDR3 reads CASSTLLTWDEQYF. CDR3 DNA: TGTGCCAGTAGTACTTTGCTCACATGGGACGAGCAGTACTTC.

This sequence joins TRBV18 and TRBJ2-2; 7 positions match TRBD2. V gave up 2 bases and J gave up 5 bases; unmatched junction bases: 2. This CDR3 has 14 residues. CDR1 KGHSH and CDR2 LQKENI come from the germline V gene. CDR3: CASSPNGGTGELFF. CDR3 in DNA: TGTGCCAGCTCACCAAACGGGGGGACCGGGGAGCTGTTTTTT.

The V gene is TRBV15, the J gene TRBJ2-1; weak D call: TRBD2 (5 bases). The germline V and J ends were trimmed by 11 bases and 0 bases, with 8 bases remaining between them. CDR3 size: 12 residues. Germline assignment: CDR1 LNHNV and CDR2 YYDKDF (reference sequence). The CDR3, as DNA: TGTGCCGGGGAGACCTCCTACAATGAGCAGTTCTTC. Translated: CAGETSYNEQFF.

The V gene is TRBV5-1, the J gene TRBJ2-1; 13 bases are shared with TRBD2. CDR1 is SGHRS, CDR2 YFSETQ, per germline. The CDR3 is 14 amino acids. Unmatched junction bases numbered 3, after V lost 7 bases and J lost 5 bases. CDR3 amino acids: CASRTSGSNNEQFF. DNA of the CDR3: TGCGCCAGCCGGACTAGCGGGAGCAACAATGAGCAGTTCTTC.

This chain connects TRBV9 to TRBJ2-5, with D possibly being TRBD2 (5 bases). The CDR3 extends over 15 amino acids. CDR1 and CDR2 (germline): SGDLS, YYNGEE. V was cut by 3 bases and J by 3 bases, with 15 bases left in between. The CDR3 loop reads CASSDGMRAEETQYF. The CDR3, as DNA: TGTGCCAGCAGCGACGGGATGCGGGCCGAAGAGACCCAGTACTTC.

This clone was seen a handful of times. The chain links TRBV2 to TRBJ2-5, with TRBD1 matching over 7 bases. This CDR3 has 15 amino acids. Germline CDR1 reads SNHLY; CDR2 reads FYNNEI. Unmatched junction bases numbered 8, after V lost 5 bases and J lost 2 bases. The CDR3 loop is CASSRDSRTQETQYF. DNA of the CDR3: TGTGCCAGCAGTCGGGACAGTCGGACGCAAGAGACCCAGTACTTC.

In the case of this clone: Other nucleotide sequences from this sample produce the same CDR3. The V call is TRBV28, the J call TRBJ1-2; 7 positions match TRBD1. Germline CDR1 MDHEN, CDR2 SYDVKM. The trim removed 8 bases at V and 4 bases at J, leaving 1 base unmatched. This CDR3 region has 11 residues. The DNA of the CDR3 is TGTGCCAGCCGGGACAGCTATGGCTACACCTTC. Translating it yields CASRDSYGYTF.

V usage is TRBV5-8 and J usage is TRBJ2-3; the D gene is possibly TRBD2 (6 bases). Germline CDR1 reads SGHTS; CDR2 reads YDEGEE. V lost 3 bases and J 2 bases, leaving 16 bases between the germline ends. The CDR3 has 16 residues. CDR3 bases: TGTGCCAGCAGCTCTCTTATGGGGGGTTACACAGATACGCAGTATTTT. Amino acid sequence: CASSSLMGGYTDTQYF.

The table lists this clone with a count of one. The rearrangement joins TRBV19 to TRBJ1-5; no reliable D call. Germline CDR1 LNHDA, CDR2 SQIVND (reference sequence). The CDR3 runs 15 residues. The V end was cut by 8 bases, the J end by 5 bases, with 19 bases between. The CDR3 DNA sequence: TGTGCCAGTGCTACCTCGACCGGGCGAGATCAGCCCCAGCATTTT. Protein product: CASATSTGRDQPQHF.

The chain uses TRBV2 and TRBJ2-7; TRBD1 agrees at 10 bases. The trim removed 9 bases at V and 5 bases at J, leaving 4 bases unmatched. The CDR3 has 12 residues. Germline V lookup: CDR1 SNHLY, CDR2 FYNNEI. DNA of the CDR3: TGTGCCAGTGGGACAGGGGTCCACGAGCAGTACTTC. Translation: CASGTGVHEQYF.

This sequence joins TRBV7-6 and TRBJ1-4, with D maybe TRBD1 (5 bases). V gave up 5 bases and J gave up 7 bases, with 14 bases separating them. The germline gives CDR1 SGHVS, CDR2 FNYEAQ. This CDR3 comprises 14 residues. CDR3 in amino acids: CASSPNTGTEKLFF. For the CDR3, the DNA is TGTGCCAGCAGCCCTAACACCGGGACTGAAAAACTGTTTTTT.

In its sample, this clone was seen a few times. The chain employs TRBV27 and TRBJ1-1, with 7 nucleotides matching TRBD1. This CDR3 spans 14 amino acids. Germline-derived CDR1 and CDR2 are MNHEY and SMNVEV (reference sequence). Trimming at V came to 4 bases and at J to 3 bases, leaving 5 bases not matched to a gene. The CDR3 loop reads CASSYRRGDTEAFF. The CDR3 DNA sequence: TGTGCCAGCAGTTATCGCAGGGGGGACACTGAAGCTTTCTTT.

This chain links TRBV4-1 with TRBJ2-7; D possibly corresponds to TRBD2 (5 bases). CDR1 is MGHRA, CDR2 YSYEKL, per germline. Trimming removed 0 bases from V and 1 base from J, with 7 bases in between. CDR3 length: 14 residues. The CDR3 DNA is TGCGCCAGCAGCCAAGAGAGGGCATCCTACGAGCAGTACTTC. Translation gives CASSQERASYEQYF.

This chain connects TRBV5-8 to TRBJ1-3; 9 positions match TRBD1. V shed 2 bases and J 0 bases; nucleotides not matched to a gene: 6. CDR1 is SGHTS and CDR2 is YDEGEE in the germline V gene. This CDR3 contains 17 residues. The CDR3 is CASSFSGTGYSGNTIYF. For the CDR3, the DNA is TGTGCCAGCAGCTTCTCCGGGACAGGGTACTCTGGAAACACCATATATTTT.